This T cell receptor beta chain is from a study of blood T cell repertoires in COVID-19. Study-level information: There were acute and convalescent COVID-19 samples, and they came from the United States, Italy and Spain. PBMCs, B-cell-depleted T cells, or T cells were the source of the cDNA or gDNA that made up the material.

The table came from immunoSEQ multiplex PCR; TCRdb's copy has only in-frame clones and leaves some out. The sample comprises around 120,000 clones, around three quarters of which are singletons, and 3% to 4.5% rests with the top ten. This sequence originates from an elderly woman with acute or convalescent COVID-19. Sequenced input: peripheral blood.

The CDR3 nucleotides are TGTGCCAGCGAACTAGCGGCTAACTACGAGCAGTACTTC. Its translation is CASELAANYEQYF. V gene TRBV2 combines with J gene TRBJ2-7; TRBD2 matches 8 bases. CDR3 size: 13 residues. V trimming: 8 bases; J trimming: 3 bases; junction bases outside the gene matches: 6. The germline gives CDR1 SNHLY, CDR2 FYNNEI. Combining the CDR3 with reference TRBV2 and TRBJ2-7 gives the whole variable domain EPEVTQTPSHQVTQMGQEVILRCVPISNHLYFYWYRQILGQKVEFLVSFYNNEISEKSEIFDDQFSVERPDGSNFTLKIRSTKLEDSAMYFCASELAANYEQYFGPGTRLTVT.